The clone carrying this TCR beta chain is a singleton in its sample. Its antigen is unknown. The CDR3 is 17 amino acids. CDR1 LNHDA and CDR2 SQIVND come from the germline V gene (reference sequence). V lost 3 bases and J lost 2, with 18 bases in between. This specimen comes from a study of identical twins. Healthy Caucasians, and only they, were the donors. Study-wide results and limits: Within monozygotic twins, out-of-frame TCR alpha sharing was underestimated by the models. Carriage of fewer insertions was seen in abundant cord blood beta clonotypes, whereas memory repertoires showed none.

Template switching (which added a universal primer site) was used, and cDNA carried unique molecular identifiers. TCRdb redid the calling of the 5' RACE reads with MiXCR, one entry per CDR3 protein. Of about 530,000 distinct CDR3 sequences in the sample, about 22% were seen once. The data were also submitted as part of a second study, on yellow fever vaccine responses in identical twins.

The sequenced sample consisted of CD4+ T cells sorted from blood. This TCR derives from a woman younger than 35 in good health. The gene calls are TRBV19 and TRBJ2-3; either TRBD1 or TRBD2 may supply D (5 bases each). Here the CDR3 DNA reads TGTGCCAGTAGTATGGCGGCCCTGACGGGGCTCACAGATACGCAGTATTTT. It encodes CASSMAALTGLTDTQYF. Drawing the rest from reference TRBV19 and TRBJ2-3, the complete variable domain is DGGITQSPKYLFRKEGQNVTLSCEQNLNHDAMYWYRQDPGQGLRLIYYSQIVNDFQKGDIAEGYSVSREKKESFPLTVTSAQKNPTAFYLCASSMAALTGLTDTQYFGPGTRLTVL.